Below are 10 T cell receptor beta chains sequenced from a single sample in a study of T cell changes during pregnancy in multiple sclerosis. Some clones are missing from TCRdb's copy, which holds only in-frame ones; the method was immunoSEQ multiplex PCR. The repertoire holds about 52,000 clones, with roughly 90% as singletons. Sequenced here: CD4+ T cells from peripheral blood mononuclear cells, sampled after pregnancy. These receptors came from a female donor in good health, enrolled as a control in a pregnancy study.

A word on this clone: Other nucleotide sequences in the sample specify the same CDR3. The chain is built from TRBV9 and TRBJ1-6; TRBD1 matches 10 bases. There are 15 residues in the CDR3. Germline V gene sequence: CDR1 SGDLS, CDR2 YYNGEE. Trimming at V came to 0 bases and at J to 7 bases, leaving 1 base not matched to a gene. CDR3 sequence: CASSVGQGANSPLHF. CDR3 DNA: TGTGCCAGCAGCGTAGGACAGGGGGCAAATTCACCCCTCCACTTT.

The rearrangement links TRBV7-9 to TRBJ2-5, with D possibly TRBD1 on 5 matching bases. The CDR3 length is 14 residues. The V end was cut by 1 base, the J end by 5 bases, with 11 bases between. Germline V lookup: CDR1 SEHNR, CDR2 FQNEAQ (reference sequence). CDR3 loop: CASSLERGRETQYF. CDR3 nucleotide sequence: TGTGCCAGCAGCTTAGAAAGGGGCAGGGAGACCCAGTACTTC.

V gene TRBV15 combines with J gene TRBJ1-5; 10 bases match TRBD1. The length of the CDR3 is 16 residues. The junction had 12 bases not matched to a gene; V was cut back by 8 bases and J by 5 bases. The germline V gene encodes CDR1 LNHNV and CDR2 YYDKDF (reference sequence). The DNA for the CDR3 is TGTGCCACCGACCCGGGACAGGGGACCCTCCATCAGCCCCAGCATTTT. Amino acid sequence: CATDPGQGTLHQPQHF.

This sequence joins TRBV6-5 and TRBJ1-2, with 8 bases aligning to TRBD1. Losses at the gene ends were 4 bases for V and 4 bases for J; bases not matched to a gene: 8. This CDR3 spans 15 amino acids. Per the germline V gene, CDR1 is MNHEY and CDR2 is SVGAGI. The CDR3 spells CASSFRQGSVYGYTF. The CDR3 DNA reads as TGTGCCAGCAGTTTTCGACAGGGGTCGGTCTATGGCTACACCTTC.

CDR3 loop: CASSLQGGGTEAFF. CDR3 sequence (DNA): TGTGCCAGCAGCCTACAGGGAGGGGGGACTGAAGCTTTCTTT. V is TRBV7-2 and J is TRBJ1-1; weak D call: TRBD1 (6 bases). In germline, CDR1 is SGHTA, CDR2 FQGNSA. The CDR3 loop spans 14 amino acids. The V end lost 5 bases, the J end lost 5 bases, and 15 bases lay between the germline ends.

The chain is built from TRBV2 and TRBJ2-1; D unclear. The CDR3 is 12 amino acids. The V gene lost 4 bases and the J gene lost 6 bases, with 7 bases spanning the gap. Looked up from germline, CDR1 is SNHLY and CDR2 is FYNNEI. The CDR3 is CASSVSGNEQFF. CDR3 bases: TGTGCCAGCAGTGTATCCGGCAATGAGCAGTTCTTC.

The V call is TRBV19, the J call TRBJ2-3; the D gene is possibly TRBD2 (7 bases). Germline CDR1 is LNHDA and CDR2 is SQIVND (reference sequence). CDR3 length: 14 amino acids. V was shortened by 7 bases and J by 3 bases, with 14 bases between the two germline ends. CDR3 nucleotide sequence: TGTGCCAGTAAGGTGAGGGGGGGGACAGATACGCAGTATTTT. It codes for CASKVRGGTDTQYF. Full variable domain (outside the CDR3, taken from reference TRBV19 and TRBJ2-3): DGGITQSPKYLFRKEGQNVTLSCEQNLNHDAMYWYRQDPGQGLRLIYYSQIVNDFQKGDIAEGYSVSREKKESFPLTVTSAQKNPTAFYLCASKVRGGTDTQYFGPGTRLTVL.

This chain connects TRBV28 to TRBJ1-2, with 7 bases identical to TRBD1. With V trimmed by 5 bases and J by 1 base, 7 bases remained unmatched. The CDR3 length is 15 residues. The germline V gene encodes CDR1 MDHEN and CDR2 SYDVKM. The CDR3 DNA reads TGTGCCAGCAGTAACACAGGGGTAGTTAACTATGGCTACACCTTC. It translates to CASSNTGVVNYGYTF.

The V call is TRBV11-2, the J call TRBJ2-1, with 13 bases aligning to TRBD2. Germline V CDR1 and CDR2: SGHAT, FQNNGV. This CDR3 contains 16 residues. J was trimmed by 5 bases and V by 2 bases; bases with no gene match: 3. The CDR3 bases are TGTGCCAGCAGCTTATTACTAGCGGGGGGGAACAATGAGCAGTTCTTC. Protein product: CASSLLLAGGNNEQFF.

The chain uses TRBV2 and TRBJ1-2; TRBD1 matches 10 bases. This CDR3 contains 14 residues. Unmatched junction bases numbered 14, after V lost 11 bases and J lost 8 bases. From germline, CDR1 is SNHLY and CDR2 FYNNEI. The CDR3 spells CADRDRGWGYGYTF. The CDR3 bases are TGTGCCGACCGGGACAGGGGCTGGGGGTACGGCTACACCTTC.